The 15 T cell receptor beta chains listed next were all sequenced from one sample in a study of OX40 agonist ivuxolimab in advanced cancers. Assay: immunoSEQ multiplex PCR; the TCRdb copy retains only in-frame clones and omits some. The sample holds some 83,000 clones, 93% seen once. The material sequenced was CD4+ or CD8+ T cells sorted from blood, taken in a trial of the OX40 agonist ivuxolimab. The source is an adult with an advanced solid tumor such as melanoma, head and neck, liver or kidney cancer.

This clone was found a few times. The chain couples TRBV4-3 to TRBJ1-2; tentatively, D is TRBD1 (5 bases). V lost 2 bases and J lost 4, with 17 bases in between. Per germline, CDR1 LGHNA and CDR2 YSLEER. The CDR3 runs to 16 residues. The chain's CDR3 is CASSQRRGTGSYGYTF. The CDR3 DNA is TGCGCCAGCAGCCAACGAAGGGGAACGGGGAGCTATGGCTACACCTTC.

V gene TRBV6-6 combines with J gene TRBJ1-5; 8 bases match TRBD1. CDR1 is MNHNY and CDR2 is SVGAGI in the germline V gene (reference sequence). CDR3 length: 15 amino acids. The ends lost 6 bases at V and 5 bases at J; junction bases unmatched: 9. The CDR3 coding sequence is TGTGCCAGCAGAATCGCAGGGGGCAAAGATCAGCCCCAGCATTTT. Translated, it gives CASRIAGGKDQPQHF.

The V gene is TRBV19, the J gene TRBJ1-5, with D unresolved. Germline V gene sequence: CDR1 LNHDA, CDR2 SQIVND (reference sequence). The CDR3 length is 13 residues. Trimming took 6 bases from V and 1 from J, leaving 7 bases between them. The CDR3: CASRFDSNQPQHF. The DNA of the CDR3 is TGTGCCAGTAGGTTCGACAGCAATCAGCCCCAGCATTTT.

V and J are TRBV4-1 and TRBJ2-5; 14 bases line up with TRBD2. From germline, CDR1 is MGHRA and CDR2 YSYEKL. The CDR3 loop spans 14 amino acids. The J segment lost 7 bases and the V segment lost 4 bases, leaving 2 bases of the junction unmatched. The CDR3 nucleotides are TGCGCCAGCAGCCTTGGGACTAGCGGGGGGACCCAGTACTTC. Its translation is CASSLGTSGGTQYF.

The chain carries TRBV29-1 and TRBJ2-2; D assignment may be TRBD1 or TRBD2 (5 bases each). CDR3 length equals 14 residues. The germline CDR1 and CDR2 sequences are SQVTM and ANQGSEA. Trimming took 5 bases from V and 3 from J, leaving 13 bases between them. The CDR3 region is CSVRERDHTGELFF. CDR3 nucleotide sequence: TGCAGCGTTAGGGAGAGGGACCACACCGGGGAGCTGTTTTTT.

The chain couples TRBV6-5 to TRBJ1-2, with 7 nucleotides matching TRBD1. The CDR3 has 14 amino acids. J gave up 2 bases and V 5 bases, and 5 bases lay outside the gene matches. The germline CDR1 and CDR2 sequences are MNHEY and SVGAGI. The DNA for the CDR3 is TGTGCCAGCAGTCCCGGGACAGCAAACTATGGCTACACCTTC. This encodes CASSPGTANYGYTF.

This clone was detected a few times. The V and J genes are TRBV29-1 and TRBJ1-1, with D maybe TRBD1 (6 bases). The CDR3 has 15 amino acids. The germline V gene encodes CDR1 SQVTM and CDR2 ANQGSEA. Between the trimmed V and J ends, which lost 7 bases and 0 bases, there was a span of 18 bases. In DNA, the CDR3 is TGCAGCGCCCTACTGACAGGCGGGATGAACACTGAAGCTTTCTTT. It is translated as CSALLTGGMNTEAFF.

A word on this clone: This sample also contains other DNA sequences that code for the same CDR3. The chain combines TRBV5-1 with TRBJ2-5; the D is unclear. V dropped 0 bases and J dropped 2 bases, with 5 bases sitting between them. This CDR3 is built from 13 residues. In germline, CDR1 is SGHRS, CDR2 YFSETQ. The CDR3 here is CASSLEGQETQYF. The CDR3 DNA is TGCGCCAGCAGCTTGGAAGGACAAGAGACCCAGTACTTC.

This chain links TRBV11-2 with TRBJ1-1; possible D gene TRBD1, 5 bases. The CDR3 sequence is 13 residues long. V was trimmed by 4 bases and J by 0 bases, leaving 6 bases between them. Germline-derived CDR1 and CDR2 are SGHAT and FQNNGV. The CDR3 DNA follows: TGTGCCAGCAGCTGGGACCTGAACACTGAAGCTTTCTTT. Its translation is CASSWDLNTEAFF.

CDR3 DNA sequence: TGTGCCAGCTTTGGTGGGGACACAGATACGCAGTATTTT. Protein sequence: CASFGGDTDTQYF. The chain carries TRBV18 and TRBJ2-3; unclear D gene. Germline CDR1 reads KGHSH; CDR2 reads LQKENI. The V and J ends lost 7 bases and 2 bases respectively, with 10 bases between them. The CDR3 consists of 13 residues.

This sequence joins TRBV9 and TRBJ1-1; D uncertain. Germline values: CDR1 SGDLS, CDR2 YYNGEE. V lost 1 base and J 1 base, leaving 8 bases between the germline ends. The CDR3 is 14 amino acids. The CDR3 coding sequence is TGTGCCAGCAGCGTATCCTCGGGGAACACTGAAGCTTTCTTT. This gives the protein CASSVSSGNTEAFF.

This rearrangement joins TRBV30 to TRBJ2-5; D unresolved. The length of the CDR3 is 16 residues. Trimming shortened V by 0 bases and J by 2 bases, and 16 bases separated the two germline ends. Germline V gene lookup returns CDR1 GTSNPN and CDR2 SVGIG (reference sequence). In DNA, the CDR3 is TGTGCCTGGAGTGTTCGGTTGGAACGTATACAAGAGACCCAGTACTTC. It encodes CAWSVRLERIQETQYF.

This chain joins TRBV5-6 and TRBJ1-2; the D gene is possibly TRBD1 (5 bases). Trimming shortened V by 5 bases and J by 4 bases, and 15 bases separated the two germline ends. CDR1 SGHDT and CDR2 YYEEEE come from the germline V gene. The CDR3 has 14 residues. CDR3 DNA: TGTGCCAGCAGACCCTCGACAGACCTCTATGGCTACACCTTC. This codes for CASRPSTDLYGYTF.

The V gene is TRBV19, the J gene TRBJ1-6; TRBD1 matches at 10 bases. Germline assignment: CDR1 LNHDA and CDR2 SQIVND (reference sequence). V shed 5 bases, J shed 7 bases, and the junction held 5 bases outside the gene matches. The CDR3 runs to 15 residues. The CDR3 sequence is CASSPWGQGNSPLHF. In DNA form, the CDR3 reads TGTGCCAGTAGTCCTTGGGGACAGGGGAATTCACCCCTCCACTTT.

The chain carries TRBV6-1 and TRBJ1-5; 8 bases agree with TRBD1. The CDR3 is 16 residues long. V shed 3 bases and J 5 bases; nucleotides not matched to a gene: 9. The germline CDR1 and CDR2 sequences are MNHNS and SASEGT. The CDR3 loop reads CASSDGAGGADQPQHF. In DNA form, the CDR3 reads TGTGCCAGCAGTGATGGGGCAGGGGGCGCGGATCAGCCCCAGCATTTT.